The following is a TCR beta chain sequence with its context. Its target is not known. The data originate from a study of cytomegalovirus exposure and HLA in healthy donors. Amplification used 60 Vbeta primers and 13 Jbeta primers. Per the study methods: It was a later analysis that counted 79 million or so unique TCR beta chains, of which roughly 10 million were shared. Sequenced by immunoSEQ multiplex PCR; TCRdb stores in-frame clones only, minus some. V, J and clone size reflect that table, while D and trimming were determined from the DNA. The sample records fewer than 150,000 clones, 77% being singletons. Study conclusions and caveats: Later analysis found that TCR beta chains associated with HLA were more clonally expanded than other, equally common chains. CMV serostatus was the sole immune exposure information available.

The sample was PBMCs. This sequence originates from a woman aged 50 to 65 in good health and CMV-seronegative.

The CDR3 region is CATSGFRGLNSPLHF. In DNA form, the CDR3 reads TGTGCCACCAGCGGATTTAGGGGCCTCAATTCACCCCTCCACTTT. This chain links TRBV15 with TRBJ1-6, with D perhaps TRBD1 (5 bases). Germline-derived CDR1 and CDR2 are LNHNV and YYDKDF (reference sequence). CDR3 size: 15 residues. V lost 5 bases and J 7 bases, leaving 15 bases between the germline ends.